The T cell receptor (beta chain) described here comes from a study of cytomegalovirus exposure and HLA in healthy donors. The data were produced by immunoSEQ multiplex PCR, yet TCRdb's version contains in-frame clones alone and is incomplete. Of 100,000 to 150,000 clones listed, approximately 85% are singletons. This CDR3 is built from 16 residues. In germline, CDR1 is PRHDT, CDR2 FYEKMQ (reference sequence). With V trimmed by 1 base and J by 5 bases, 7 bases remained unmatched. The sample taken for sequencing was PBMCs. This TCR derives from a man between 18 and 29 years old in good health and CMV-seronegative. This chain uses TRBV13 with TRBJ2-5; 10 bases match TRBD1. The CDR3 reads CASSLAGTGARETQYF. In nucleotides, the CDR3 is TGTGCCAGCAGCTTAGCGGGGACAGGGGCGCGGGAGACCCAGTACTTC.